Reported below is one T cell receptor beta chain. Its antigen is not identified. This entry comes from a study of shared clonotypes between healthy human individuals. This CDR3 has 14 amino acids. Germline CDR1 and CDR2: WSHSY and SAAADI. Trimming took off 7 bases at V and 2 bases at J, with 15 bases between the two ends. Study observations and caveats: Against clonotypes common to all four donors, non-shared ones had lower generation probabilities. Around 5.4% of naive CD4 clonotypes were common to several donors. Naive subsets generally had larger estimated richness than memory subsets. The study sampled only blood, and tissue repertoires likely differ.

Sequenced by immunoSEQ multiplex PCR; TCRdb stores in-frame clones only, minus some. Of some 2.1 million clones in the sample, about 94% were seen once. The naive CD8 subset, CD45RO-negative cells positively selected for CCR7, excluded terminally differentiated effector memory CD45RA+ cells. The TCR sequence derives from a man aged 18 to 30 in good health. What was sequenced was naive CD8+ T cells sorted from blood. The chain joins TRBV10-2 to TRBJ2-7; a weak D match, TRBD1 (6 bases). The CDR3 loop reads CASTPGTRAYEQYF. DNA of the CDR3: TGCGCCAGCACCCCCGGGACAAGGGCCTACGAGCAGTACTTC.